Each of the 25 T cell receptor beta chains below was sequenced from the same sample in a study of regulatory T cells in long-lasting Graves disease. Both iRepertoire HTBI primers and Arm-PCR of CDR3 regions were used to build the TCR beta libraries. A single record per CDR3 protein comes from TCRdb applying MiXCR to the multiplex PCR reads. The sample lists about 450,000 distinct CDR3 sequences, 14% occurring once. As to time point: newly diagnosed GD, antithyroid drugs for less than 3 months. After RNA was extracted from PBMCs, the TCR library was made from it. These same records also appear under a second study, on T cells in Graves' hyperthyroidism and ophthalmopathy.

Sequenced material: peripheral blood mononuclear cells (PBMCs), taken at new diagnosis, from a patient treated with antithyroid drugs. These receptors came from a woman in her 50s with Graves disease.

In its sample, this clonotype was seen a few times. The chain joins TRBV19 to TRBJ2-1; 7 bases line up with TRBD2. The germline gives CDR1 LNHDA, CDR2 SQIVND (reference sequence). V was pared by 7 bases and J by 5 bases, with 8 bases of the junction left unmatched. This CDR3 is 14 amino acids long. The CDR3 reads CASTDGTINNEQFF. The DNA for the CDR3 is TGTGCCAGTACCGACGGGACTATCAACAATGAGCAGTTCTTC.

This clonotype was detected only a few times. V is TRBV6-5 and J is TRBJ2-7, with D perhaps TRBD1 or TRBD2 (5 bases each). The CDR3 totals 14 residues. V lost 2 bases to trimming and J lost 7 bases, with 15 bases between them. Looked up from germline, CDR1 is MNHEY and CDR2 is SVGAGI. CDR3 amino acids: CASSYPPRGLEQYF. The CDR3 DNA follows: TGTGCCAGCAGTTACCCCCCCCGGGGCCTGGAGCAGTACTTC.

This clonotype was seen a handful of times. V is TRBV5-4 and J is TRBJ1-1; D not resolved. The CDR3 runs 13 residues. From germline, CDR1 is SGHNT and CDR2 YYREEE (reference sequence). Trimming removed 2 bases from V and 0 bases from J, with 5 bases in between. In nucleotides, the CDR3 is TGTGCCAGCAGCTTTTCTATGAACACTGAAGCTTTCTTT. This encodes CASSFSMNTEAFF.

This clonotype came up many times. The rearrangement links TRBV7-9 to TRBJ1-4; D is unclear. This CDR3 contains 15 residues. V lost 4 bases to trimming and J lost 0 bases, with 9 bases between them. Germline assignment: CDR1 SEHNR and CDR2 FQNEAQ (reference sequence). The CDR3 DNA is TGTGCCAGCAGCTCCCGTCGCGCAACTAATGAAAAACTGTTTTTT. As protein: CASSSRRATNEKLFF.

This clonotype was counted a few times. V usage is TRBV7-6 and J usage is TRBJ2-1, with a possible D match to TRBD1 (6 bases). Deletions cut 6 bases from V and 7 bases from J, with 22 bases between. The CDR3 is made up of 16 amino acids. Germline-derived CDR1 and CDR2 are SGHVS and FNYEAQ. CDR3 bases: TGTGCCAGCAGTCTCCTATCCAGGGGTTTCGGGAATGAGCAGTTCTTC. Amino acid sequence: CASSLLSRGFGNEQFF.

This clonotype was observed at least ten times. This chain links TRBV24-1 with TRBJ2-1; 13 bases match TRBD2. The junction had 10 bases not matched to a gene; V was cut back by 2 bases and J by 10 bases. The CDR3 spans 17 residues. CDR1 is KGHDR and CDR2 is SFDVKD in the germline V gene. CDR3 bases: TGTGCCACCAGTGATTCCAGGAGGACTAGCGGGAGCTGGGAGCAGTTCTTC. Amino acids: CATSDSRRTSGSWEQFF.

This clonotype occurred many times. The chain combines TRBV2 with TRBJ1-3; D call uncertain. Trimming pared 6 bases from V and 2 bases from J, leaving 8 bases between. The CDR3 loop spans 13 amino acids. Per germline, CDR1 SNHLY and CDR2 FYNNEI. The CDR3 DNA sequence: TGTGCCAGCAGGACCGACACTGGAAACACCATATATTTT. Translation gives CASRTDTGNTIYF.

This clonotype was detected only a few times. This chain connects TRBV7-6 to TRBJ2-2; 9 nucleotides align to TRBD1. In germline, CDR1 is SGHVS, CDR2 FNYEAQ. The CDR3 is 16 residues long. The V segment lost 5 bases and the J segment 5 bases; nucleotides outside the gene matches: 9. CDR3 region: CASSRDRGVLTGELFF. Written as DNA, the CDR3 is TGTGCCAGCAGCCGAGACAGGGGGGTCTTGACCGGGGAGCTGTTTTTT.

This clonotype was seen ten or more times. This chain uses TRBV5-1 with TRBJ2-7; 7 bases agree with TRBD2. This CDR3 spans 14 amino acids. J lost 2 bases, V lost 3 bases, and 5 bases had no gene match. Germline loops: CDR1 SGHRS, CDR2 YFSETQ. The CDR3 protein is CASSSGLSTYEQYF. CDR3 coding DNA: TGCGCCAGCAGCTCGGGACTATCGACCTACGAGCAGTACTTC.

This clonotype has ten or more counts. V and J are TRBV2 and TRBJ2-2, with TRBD1 matching 11 bases. CDR1 and CDR2 from the germline V gene are SNHLY and FYNNEI. CDR3 length: 14 amino acids. V lost 6 bases and J lost 5; bases outside the gene matches: 2. The CDR3 bases are TGTGCCAGCAGGGGGACAGGGGGGACCGGGGAGCTGTTTTTT. Encoded protein: CASRGTGGTGELFF.

This clonotype was detected ten times or more. At one end the junction does not follow the germline gene, possibly because of a read error. This sequence joins TRBV5-5 and TRBJ2-1, with 10 bases that match TRBD2. Germline CDR1 is SGHKS and CDR2 is YYEKEE (reference sequence). This CDR3 is built from 15 residues. This CDR3 is CASSLYVQREGLGDF. In DNA form, the CDR3 reads TGTGCCAGCAGCTTGTACGTACAGCGGGAGGGCCTTGGAGACTTC.

This clonotype was detected many times. V usage is TRBV27 and J usage is TRBJ1-5; D remains unclear. Per germline, CDR1 MNHEY and CDR2 SMNVEV (reference sequence). The germline V and J ends were trimmed by 3 bases and 0 bases, with 3 bases remaining between them. The CDR3 extends over 13 amino acids. The CDR3: CASSFSSNQPQHF. In DNA, the CDR3 is TGTGCCAGCAGTTTCAGTAGCAATCAGCCCCAGCATTTT.

This clonotype was counted only a few times. The rearrangement links TRBV20-1 to TRBJ2-7; 13 positions match TRBD2. Germline V gene sequence: CDR1 DFQATT, CDR2 SNEGSKA (reference sequence). There are 17 residues in the CDR3. Losses at the gene ends were 6 bases for V and 4 bases for J; bases not matched to a gene: 15. This CDR3 reads CSARILAGGPPDYEQYF. The CDR3, as DNA: TGCAGTGCAAGAATACTAGCGGGAGGGCCACCCGATTACGAGCAGTACTTC.

This clonotype has only a few counts. The chain joins TRBV7-3 to TRBJ2-3; a weak D match, TRBD2 (8 bases). The CDR3 is 18 residues long. Germline CDR1 reads SGHTA; CDR2 reads FQGTGA. The V end was cut by 6 bases, the J end by 2 bases, with 24 bases between. This chain's CDR3 is CASSEGAPGLGFTDTQYF. Here the CDR3 DNA reads TGTGCCAGCAGTGAGGGGGCACCGGGACTAGGTTTCACAGATACGCAGTATTTT.

The V and J genes are TRBV30 and TRBJ2-6; D is uncertain. The V gene's germline CDR1 is GTSNPN and CDR2 SVGIG (reference sequence). This CDR3 has 15 amino acids. V was pared by 3 bases and J by 2 bases, with 11 bases between. The CDR3 DNA sequence: TGTGCCTGGAGGCCCATTGTAGCTGGGGCCAACGTCCTGACTTTC. Amino acid sequence: CAWRPIVAGANVLTF.

In this sample, this clonotype turned up a few times. This chain uses TRBV5-6 with TRBJ2-7; 8 nucleotides align to TRBD1. The CDR3 sequence is 14 residues long. The germline CDR1 and CDR2 sequences are SGHDT and YYEEEE. J was trimmed by 6 bases and V by 2 bases; bases with no gene match: 7. This chain's CDR3 is CASSFLDRDCEQYF. The CDR3 bases are TGTGCCAGCAGCTTTTTGGACAGGGATTGCGAGCAGTACTTC.

In this sample, this clonotype turned up many times. The V and J genes are TRBV2 and TRBJ1-1; a possible D gene is TRBD1 (6 bases). Germline V gene sequence: CDR1 SNHLY, CDR2 FYNNEI. This CDR3 comprises 14 residues. V was shortened by 3 bases and J by 5 bases, with 13 bases between the two germline ends. CDR3 loop: CASSEGRGKTEAFF. Written as DNA, the CDR3 is TGTGCCAGCAGTGAGGGCAGGGGTAAGACTGAAGCTTTCTTT.

At least ten counts were recorded for this clonotype. The V call is TRBV6-1, the J call TRBJ2-7, with 8 bases aligning to TRBD2. The CDR3 extends over 17 amino acids. Germline CDR1 MNHNS, CDR2 SASEGT. With 6 bases clipped from V and 4 bases from J, the junction kept 17 bases outside the gene matches. The CDR3 DNA sequence: TGTGCCAGCAGACATTCCCTAGCGGGCGGGGACTCATACGAGCAGTACTTC. Translated: CASRHSLAGGDSYEQYF.

This clonotype occurred many times. The chain employs TRBV5-1 and TRBJ2-5; TRBD1 might be the D (5 bases). The CDR3 length is 15 residues. Trimming removed 1 base from V and 5 bases from J, with 15 bases in between. CDR1 is SGHRS, CDR2 YFSETQ, per germline. CDR3 amino acids: CASSLTGEPRETQYF. As DNA, the CDR3 is TGCGCCAGCAGCTTGACAGGAGAACCACGGGAGACCCAGTACTTC.

The chain is built from TRBV5-4 and TRBJ1-2; a possible D gene is TRBD1 (5 bases). The CDR3 length is 12 residues. Germline lookup yields CDR1 SGHNT and CDR2 YYREEE (reference sequence). V lost 2 bases to trimming and J lost 5 bases, with 7 bases between them. CDR3 DNA sequence: TGTGCCAGCAGCTTTGACAGATATGGCTACACCTTC. Encoded protein: CASSFDRYGYTF. The whole variable domain, remainder taken from reference TRBV5-4 and TRBJ1-2, is ETGVTQSPTHLIKTRGQQVTLRCSSQSGHNTVSWYQQALGQGPQFIFQYYREEENGRGNFPPRFSGLQFPNYSSELNVNALELDDSALYLCASSFDRYGYTFGSGTRLTVV.

As concerns this clonotype: A much larger clone differs by one base, so this may be a read error. The gene calls are TRBV7-9 and TRBJ2-1, with 12 bases that match TRBD2. CDR1 SEHNR and CDR2 FQNEAQ come from the germline V gene (reference sequence). The CDR3 contains 14 residues. V was pared by 7 bases and J by 2 bases, with 0 bases of the junction left unmatched. The CDR3 reads CASTSGRAYNEQFF. The CDR3 DNA is TGTGCCAGCACTAGCGGGAGGGCCTACAATGAGCAGTTCTTC.

This clonotype came up many times. The rearrangement links TRBV10-3 to TRBJ1-3; possibly TRBD1 for D (6 bases). Germline CDR1 reads ENHRY; CDR2 reads SYGVKD. Trimming took 6 bases from V and 0 from J, leaving 12 bases between them. The CDR3 runs to 15 residues. CDR3 amino acids: CAIRDGTLSGNTIYF. The CDR3 DNA reads as TGTGCCATCAGGGACGGGACACTCTCTGGAAACACCATATATTTT.

This clonotype was seen repeatedly, ten times or more. The V gene is TRBV2, the J gene TRBJ2-1; 15 bases are shared with TRBD2. Germline V lookup: CDR1 SNHLY, CDR2 FYNNEI. With 8 bases clipped from V and 9 bases from J, the junction kept 8 bases outside the gene matches. CDR3 length: 15 residues. The CDR3 coding sequence is TGTGCCAGCGCTGGGACTAGCGGGAGGATGGGTGAGCAGTTCTTC. It codes for CASAGTSGRMGEQFF.

The table lists this clonotype with many counts. The chain links TRBV6-1 to TRBJ1-2; no clear D gene. Germline V gives CDR1 MNHNS, CDR2 SASEGT. The CDR3 has 15 residues. Trimming took 7 bases from V and 0 from J, leaving 15 bases between them. The CDR3 region is CASTALWGANYGYTF. In DNA form, the CDR3 reads TGTGCCAGCACCGCGCTTTGGGGAGCTAACTATGGCTACACCTTC.

This clonotype was detected many times. The V and J genes are TRBV5-1 and TRBJ2-1, with D unresolved. Trimming cost V 2 bases and J 2 bases, with 8 bases left between them. The CDR3 has 14 amino acids. CDR1 is SGHRS and CDR2 is YFSETQ in the germline V gene. CDR3 sequence reads: CASSFGEPYNEQFF. CDR3 DNA: TGCGCCAGCAGCTTCGGAGAACCCTACAATGAGCAGTTCTTC.